This T cell receptor beta chain was identified during a study of T-cell reconstitution after alpha-beta-depleted transplantation in children. Unique molecular identifiers were used to barcode this TCRbeta library. From the PCR reads, TCRdb called clonotypes with MiXCR, one entry per CDR3 protein. This table has fewer than 90,000 distinct CDR3 sequences, just under 7.5% appearing once. Germline CDR1 and CDR2: SNHLY and FYNNEI. The CDR3 is 16 residues long. V was trimmed by 0 bases and J by 8 bases, leaving 16 bases between them. The source is a human donor who donated a stem cell graft to a child with acute lymphoblastic leukemia. The material was PBMCs from the stem cell graft donor, obtained from the stem cell graft. The rearrangement joins TRBV2 to TRBJ1-4, with a tentative D call TRBD1 (5 bases). CDR3 DNA: TGTGCCAGCAGTGAAGCCCTGCCCAGGGAGTCGGAAAAACTGTTTTTT. Protein product: CASSEALPRESEKLFF.